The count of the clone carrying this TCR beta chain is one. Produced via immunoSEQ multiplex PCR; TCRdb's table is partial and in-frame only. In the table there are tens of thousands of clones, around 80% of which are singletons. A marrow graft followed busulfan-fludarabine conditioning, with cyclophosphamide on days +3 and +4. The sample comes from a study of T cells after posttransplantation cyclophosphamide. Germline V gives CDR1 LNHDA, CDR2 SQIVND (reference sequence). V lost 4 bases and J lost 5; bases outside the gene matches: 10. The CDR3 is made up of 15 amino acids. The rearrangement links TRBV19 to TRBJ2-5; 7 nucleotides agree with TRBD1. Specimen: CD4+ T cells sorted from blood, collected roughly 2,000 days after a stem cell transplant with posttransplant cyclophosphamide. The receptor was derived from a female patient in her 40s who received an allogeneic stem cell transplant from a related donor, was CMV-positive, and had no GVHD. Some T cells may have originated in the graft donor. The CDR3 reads CASSNGRGIRETQYF. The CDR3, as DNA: TGTGCCAGTAGTAACGGCAGGGGGATTAGGGAGACCCAGTACTTC.